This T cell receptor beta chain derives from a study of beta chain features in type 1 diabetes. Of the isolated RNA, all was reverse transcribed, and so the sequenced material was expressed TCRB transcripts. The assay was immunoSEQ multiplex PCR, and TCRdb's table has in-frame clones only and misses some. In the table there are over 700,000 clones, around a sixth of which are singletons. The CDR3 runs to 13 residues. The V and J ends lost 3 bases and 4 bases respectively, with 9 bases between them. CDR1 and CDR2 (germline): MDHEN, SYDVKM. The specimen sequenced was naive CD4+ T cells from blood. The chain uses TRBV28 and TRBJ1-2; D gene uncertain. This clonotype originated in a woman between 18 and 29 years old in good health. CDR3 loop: CASSLKTAYGYTF. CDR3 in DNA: TGTGCCAGCAGTTTGAAGACGGCCTATGGCTACACCTTC.